This T cell receptor (beta chain) was recorded in a study of T cell repertoires in cytomegalovirus infection. Study overall: Public TCR beta signatures were indicative of both CMV infection and a matching HLA type. Study observations and caveats: HLA-C-restricted CMV-specific TCR beta clonotypes were dominant in the ex vivo response. Using cumulative public TCR beta family frequency, the authors identified those who carried CMV together with the relevant HLA.

In regard to this clonotype: The antigen is not known.

MiXCR was run by TCRdb on the reads, yielding one entry per CDR3 protein. The table lists about 770,000 distinct CDR3 sequences, roughly 28% of them singletons. Trimming removed 7 bases at V and 2 bases at J, with 19 bases between. This CDR3 is 16 amino acids long. Germline V gene data show CDR1 as LNHDA and CDR2 as SQIVND (reference sequence). Sequenced here: cultured CD8+ T cells from PBMCs, sampled from culture after CMV antigen stimulation. The rearrangement joins TRBV19 to TRBJ2-3; no firm D call. The TCR originated in a human donor in good health (CMV status not recorded). Some clones in this sample may be carry-over from other donors' samples. The CDR3 sequence: CASTFGLGGVTDTQYF. The CDR3, as DNA: TGTGCCAGTACTTTCGGGCTGGGCGGTGTCACAGATACGCAGTATTTT. Full variable domain (remainder filled in from reference TRBV19 and TRBJ2-3): DGGITQSPKYLFRKEGQNVTLSCEQNLNHDAMYWYRQDPGQGLRLIYYSQIVNDFQKGDIAEGYSVSREKKESFPLTVTSAQKNPTAFYLCASTFGLGGVTDTQYFGPGTRLTVL.